A single sample gave rise to the 22 T cell receptor beta chains below, sequenced in a study of PD-L1 blockade in urothelial cancer. Method: immunoSEQ multiplex PCR; TCRdb's copy keeps in-frame clones and lacks some. The sample carries about 100,000 clones, approximately 90% recorded once. Here the sequenced sample was PBMCs, taken around atezolizumab (anti-PD-L1) treatment. The receptor set was obtained from a woman aged 80 or over with urothelial cancer.

This rearrangement joins TRBV9 to TRBJ2-1, with TRBD2 identical over 11 bases. With V trimmed by 4 bases and J by 4 bases, 19 bases remained unmatched. There are 20 residues in the CDR3. The germline V gene encodes CDR1 SGDLS and CDR2 YYNGEE. CDR3 coding DNA: TGTGCCAGCAGCATTCGGGACAGCGAGATACTAGCGGGAGCTTACAATGAGCAGTTCTTC. This sequence encodes CASSIRDSEILAGAYNEQFF.

The chain recombines TRBV4-2 with TRBJ2-7, with TRBD2 matching over 16 bases. The junction had 5 bases not matched to a gene; V was cut back by 1 base and J by 2 bases. CDR1 is LGHNA, CDR2 YNFKEQ, per germline. This CDR3 spans 18 amino acids. This chain's CDR3 is CASSQAAGLAGGAYEQYF. The CDR3 DNA sequence: TGTGCCAGCAGCCAAGCAGCGGGACTAGCGGGAGGGGCCTACGAGCAGTACTTC.

The CDR3 loop reads CASSVTRTQETQYF. CDR3 coding DNA: TGTGCCAGCAGTGTAACCAGAACCCAAGAGACCCAGTACTTC. The chain has TRBV2 and TRBJ2-5; no reliable D call. Germline V gene lookup returns CDR1 SNHLY and CDR2 FYNNEI. Trimming cost V 4 bases and J 1 base, with 10 bases left between them. The CDR3 has 14 amino acids.

The rearrangement joins TRBV6-6 to TRBJ1-4, with D possibly being TRBD1 (5 bases). The CDR3 length is 13 residues. The germline CDR1 and CDR2 sequences are MNHNY and SVGAGI (reference sequence). Trimming shortened V by 6 bases and J by 8 bases, and 13 bases separated the two germline ends. CDR3 nucleotides: TGTGCCAGCAGGGGCCGGGAGGGGGAAAAACTGTTTTTT. It encodes CASRGREGEKLFF.

The chain couples TRBV28 to TRBJ2-7, with D hard to call. The CDR3 loop spans 11 amino acids. Germline V gives CDR1 MDHEN, CDR2 SYDVKM. The V and J ends lost 6 bases and 3 bases respectively, with 6 bases between them. In DNA, the CDR3 is TGTGCCAGCAGGTCAATCTACGAGCAGTACTTC. This codes for CASRSIYEQYF.

CDR3 sequence reads: CASSSPSQPGLAGGPTDTQYF. Written as DNA, the CDR3 is TGTGCCAGCAGTTCGCCCTCCCAGCCGGGACTAGCGGGAGGGCCCACAGATACGCAGTATTTT. The J gene is TRBJ2-3, the V gene TRBV28, with 16 bases identical to TRBD2. CDR1 MDHEN and CDR2 SYDVKM come from the germline V gene. This CDR3 is 21 amino acids long. J lost 2 bases, V lost 4 bases, and 15 bases had no gene match.

The J gene is TRBJ1-1, the V gene TRBV18; a weak D match, TRBD1 (5 bases). The CDR3 totals 11 residues. The germline V gene encodes CDR1 KGHSH and CDR2 LQKENI. Trimming pared 6 bases from V and 6 bases from J, leaving 8 bases between. The DNA of the CDR3 is TGTGCCAGCTCCGACAGAGCTGAAGCTTTCTTT. Protein: CASSDRAEAFF.

The chain recombines TRBV6-5 with TRBJ2-5; 7 nucleotides match TRBD2. The CDR3 length is 15 residues. V gave up 0 bases and J gave up 5 bases; unmatched junction bases: 6. Per the germline V gene, CDR1 is MNHEY and CDR2 is SVGAGI. The CDR3 nucleotides are TGTGCCAGCAGTTACTCGCCTAGCGGAGGGGAGACCCAGTACTTC. Translation: CASSYSPSGGETQYF.

This chain connects TRBV6-5 to TRBJ1-2, with D possibly TRBD1 on 6 matching bases. The germline V gene has CDR1 MNHEY and CDR2 SVGAGI. This CDR3 spans 15 amino acids. V lost 4 bases and J 5 bases, leaving 17 bases between the germline ends. The CDR3 DNA reads as TGTGCCAGCAGTTCCCCCAAGAGTCAGGGGTATGGCTACACCTTC. Translating it yields CASSSPKSQGYGYTF.

The DNA for the CDR3 is TGTGCCAGCAGCCGGGACAGTAGCAATCAGCCCCAGCATTTT. Translating it yields CASSRDSSNQPQHF. The chain recombines TRBV7-9 with TRBJ1-5, with 7 bases lining up with TRBD1. Germline CDR1 reads SEHNR; CDR2 reads FQNEAQ (reference sequence). CDR3 length: 14 residues. V was pared by 5 bases and J by 0 bases, with 1 base of the junction left unmatched.

The chain has TRBV10-1 and TRBJ2-3; 8 nucleotides line up with TRBD2. The CDR3 totals 16 residues. V lost 3 bases, J lost 3 bases, and 8 bases stayed unmatched. Germline CDR1 WNHNN, CDR2 SYGVQD (reference sequence). The CDR3 is CASSDLAGGGTDTQYF. The CDR3 bases are TGCGCCAGCAGTGATCTTGCGGGAGGAGGGACAGATACGCAGTATTTT.

Here the CDR3 DNA reads TGCGCCAGCAGCTTGTCGGGTAGCGGGCGATACAATGAGCAGTTCTTC. Protein: CASSLSGSGRYNEQFF. V and J are TRBV5-1 and TRBJ2-1; TRBD2 matches 7 bases. The germline V gene has CDR1 SGHRS and CDR2 YFSETQ. The junction had 8 bases not matched to a gene; V was cut back by 1 base and J by 4 bases. This CDR3 is 16 amino acids long.

The chain is built from TRBV7-8 and TRBJ2-5, with a possible D match to TRBD2 (5 bases). The V gene's germline CDR1 is SGHVS and CDR2 FQNEAQ. There are 16 residues in the CDR3. The ends were cut back, 3 bases at V and 2 bases at J, with 16 bases in the middle. The CDR3 nucleotides are TGTGCCAGCAGCTTGAGTCCAGTCGGGGTGCAAGAGACCCAGTACTTC. This gives the protein CASSLSPVGVQETQYF.

The V gene is TRBV28, the J gene TRBJ2-4; TRBD2 matches 12 bases. CDR1 and CDR2 (germline): MDHEN, SYDVKM. With V trimmed by 7 bases and J by 9 bases, 16 bases remained unmatched. The CDR3 spans 17 residues. CDR3 sequence (DNA): TGTGCCAGCAACCTCGGGACTAGCGGGCTACAGGGGAGCATTCAGTACTTC. Protein: CASNLGTSGLQGSIQYF.

This chain connects TRBV27 to TRBJ1-1; the match to TRBD1 covers 8 bases. The V gene's germline CDR1 is MNHEY and CDR2 SMNVEV (reference sequence). V dropped 8 bases and J dropped 1; count of bases not matched to a gene: 9. The CDR3 contains 15 residues. In nucleotides, the CDR3 is TGTGCCAGCGGCATCACGGACAGGGCGAACACTGAAGCTTTCTTT. This sequence encodes CASGITDRANTEAFF.

The chain combines TRBV7-8 with TRBJ1-5; 7 bases are shared with TRBD1. The CDR3 spans 17 residues. Germline V gene lookup returns CDR1 SGHVS and CDR2 FQNEAQ. J gave up 6 bases and V 5 bases, and 16 bases lay outside the gene matches. CDR3 residues: CASSHTGVWGKSQPQHF. The CDR3 DNA is TGTGCCAGCAGCCATACAGGGGTTTGGGGAAAGAGTCAGCCCCAGCATTTT.

V is TRBV27 and J is TRBJ2-2; D ambiguous. Germline CDR1 and CDR2: MNHEY and SMNVEV (reference sequence). The CDR3 totals 13 residues. Trimming left V 6 bases short and J 5 bases short, with 10 bases between. CDR3 sequence (DNA): TGTGCCAGCAGCGAGGCATTGACCGGGGAGCTGTTTTTT. It encodes CASSEALTGELFF.

The genes are TRBV7-8 and TRBJ2-7; 8 nucleotides align to TRBD2. The junction had 10 bases not matched to a gene; V was cut back by 5 bases and J by 4 bases. Germline V lookup: CDR1 SGHVS, CDR2 FQNEAQ. The CDR3 consists of 15 residues. This CDR3 is CASSPSGRVGYEQYF. In nucleotides, the CDR3 is TGTGCCAGCAGCCCCAGCGGGAGAGTAGGATACGAGCAGTACTTC.

This clone has just one count. This sequence joins TRBV9 and TRBJ2-7; a possible D gene is TRBD1 (6 bases). V dropped 0 bases and J dropped 6 bases, with 22 bases sitting between them. CDR3 length equals 17 residues. The germline V gene has CDR1 SGDLS and CDR2 YYNGEE. CDR3 loop: CASSVDYPGHPMGEQYF. CDR3 nucleotides: TGTGCCAGCAGCGTAGATTATCCGGGACACCCGATGGGCGAGCAGTACTTC.

The CDR3 is CASRTLPNTSHPTDTQYF. CDR3 in DNA: TGTGCCAGCAGAACCCTCCCAAACACTAGCCACCCCACAGATACGCAGTATTTT. The rearrangement links TRBV21-1 to TRBJ2-3; TRBD2 was called by the table and not checked on the DNA. TRBV21-1 is assigned pseudogene status. The CDR3 covers 18 residues.

The genes are TRBV5-8 and TRBJ2-3, with TRBD1 matching over 8 bases. Losses at the gene ends were 4 bases for V and 1 base for J; bases not matched to a gene: 8. The CDR3 length is 16 residues. The germline V gene encodes CDR1 SGHTS and CDR2 YDEGEE. CDR3 residues: CASSLNKGQGTDTQYF. As DNA, the CDR3 is TGTGCCAGCAGCCTTAATAAGGGACAGGGCACAGATACGCAGTATTTT.

The chain carries TRBV5-4 and TRBJ2-2, with D perhaps matching TRBD2 (5 bases). There are 17 residues in the CDR3. V shed 3 bases and J shed 5 bases, with 20 bases lying between them. Germline CDR1 and CDR2: SGHNT and YYREEE (reference sequence). The CDR3 loop reads CASSSGPVGDRTGELFF. The CDR3 nucleotides are TGTGCCAGCAGCTCTGGCCCTGTGGGAGATCGGACCGGGGAGCTGTTTTTT.